The 21 T cell receptor beta chains below all came from one sample that was sequenced in a study of blood T cell repertoires in COVID-19. The assay was immunoSEQ multiplex PCR, and TCRdb's table has in-frame clones only and misses some. The table includes under 250,000 clones, 70% to 90% detected once. The sequenced sample consisted of peripheral blood. These receptors all stem from a woman aged 70-85 years with COVID-19, enrolled during active disease.

The chain employs TRBV6-5 and TRBJ1-1; 8 bases align to TRBD1. CDR1 and CDR2 from the germline V gene are MNHEY and SVGAGI. The CDR3 spans 14 residues. Germline trimming cut 4 bases from V and 1 base from J; bases unmatched to any gene: 2. CDR3 nucleotide sequence: TGTGCCAGCAGTTTTGGGACAGGGAACACTGAAGCTTTCTTT. It translates to CASSFGTGNTEAFF.

The chain links TRBV7-3 to TRBJ2-1; D is perhaps TRBD2 (6 bases). The CDR3 sequence is 16 residues long. Germline V gene sequence: CDR1 SGHTA, CDR2 FQGTGA. V lost 0 bases, J lost 2 bases, and 11 bases lay in between. CDR3 DNA: TGTGCCAGCAGCTTAACTCCCCGGACTACCTACAATGAGCAGTTCTTC. It encodes CASSLTPRTTYNEQFF.

The V gene is TRBV5-4, the J gene TRBJ2-3, with 13 bases lining up with TRBD2. V lost 2 bases to trimming and J lost 4 bases; unmatched junction nucleotides: 7. Per germline, CDR1 SGHNT and CDR2 YYREEE (reference sequence). The length of the CDR3 is 17 residues. This chain's CDR3 is CASSFLLAGGPSDTQYF. CDR3 nucleotides: TGTGCCAGCAGCTTCCTACTAGCGGGAGGGCCTTCAGATACGCAGTATTTT.

This chain uses TRBV7-2 with TRBJ2-2; D call uncertain. The CDR3 is 12 residues long. The germline CDR1 and CDR2 sequences are SGHTA and FQGNSA. Trimming took 6 bases from V and 3 from J, leaving 5 bases between them. The CDR3 is CASRAHTGELFF. CDR3 sequence (DNA): TGTGCCAGCAGAGCACACACCGGGGAGCTGTTTTTT.

The genes are TRBV9 and TRBJ1-2; the D gene is possibly TRBD1 (5 bases). Trimming stripped 0 bases from V and 3 bases from J, with 12 bases between. Germline loops: CDR1 SGDLS, CDR2 YYNGEE. The CDR3 length is 15 residues. CDR3 DNA: TGTGCCAGCAGCGTAGATGGGAGGGGTTACTATGGCTACACCTTC. This encodes CASSVDGRGYYGYTF.

J is TRBJ1-6 and V is TRBV7-3, with TRBD1 as a possible D gene (6 bases). Germline V lookup: CDR1 SGHTA, CDR2 FQGTGA. There are 14 residues in the CDR3. V lost 5 bases, J lost 8 bases, and 13 bases lay in between. CDR3 in amino acids: CASSPSGGHSPLHF. In DNA, the CDR3 is TGTGCCAGCAGCCCTTCGGGGGGCCATTCACCCCTCCACTTT.

This clone was seen just once. The conserved phenylalanine or tryptophan normally closing the CDR3 is absent here, so this likely arose from a read error. Because the CDR3's place on the DNA is in doubt, the DNA is left out and the CDR3 is given as listed by TCRdb. The chain uses TRBV30 and TRBJ1-2. Germline CDR1 reads GTSNPN; CDR2 reads SVGIG (reference sequence). The CDR3 has 15 amino acids, counting both end residues. Here the CDR3 reads CAWRGRETMAREVGP.

The gene calls are TRBV19 and TRBJ2-5; TRBD1 is a possible D gene (5 bases). Germline lookup yields CDR1 LNHDA and CDR2 SQIVND (reference sequence). CDR3 size: 13 residues. Trimming removed 6 bases from V and 2 bases from J, with 10 bases in between. The CDR3 region has the DNA TGTGCCAGTAGCCTGACAGTTCAAGAGACCCAGTACTTC. It is translated as CASSLTVQETQYF.

The rearrangement joins TRBV19 to TRBJ1-2; TRBD1 is a possible D gene (6 bases). This CDR3 is built from 14 residues. Trimming pared 3 bases from V and 5 bases from J, leaving 13 bases between. Per the germline V gene, CDR1 is LNHDA and CDR2 is SQIVND (reference sequence). The CDR3 loop reads CASSIEDSRYGYTF. As DNA, the CDR3 is TGTGCCAGTAGTATTGAGGACAGTAGGTATGGCTACACCTTC.

The chain employs TRBV24-1 and TRBJ1-2; 9 nucleotides align to TRBD1. The V and J ends lost 2 bases and 4 bases, in that order; junction bases with no gene match: 4. This CDR3 is 15 amino acids long. Germline V lookup: CDR1 KGHDR, CDR2 SFDVKD. Here the CDR3 reads CATSDSDRGFYGYTF. CDR3 nucleotide sequence: TGTGCCACCAGTGATTCGGACAGGGGATTCTATGGCTACACCTTC.

The rearrangement joins TRBV4-3 to TRBJ2-3, with TRBD1 matching over 9 bases. Germline-derived CDR1 and CDR2 are LGHNA and YSLEER. The length of the CDR3 is 14 residues. J gave up 4 bases and V 8 bases, and 7 bases lay outside the gene matches. This CDR3 is CASARDRASDTQYF. CDR3 in DNA: TGCGCCAGCGCTAGGGACAGGGCCTCAGATACGCAGTATTTT.

The chain combines TRBV4-3 with TRBJ1-2; the match to TRBD1 covers 8 bases. V trimming: 4 bases; J trimming: 10 bases; junction bases outside the gene matches: 11. Per the germline V gene, CDR1 is LGHNA and CDR2 is YSLEER. This CDR3 has 14 amino acids. The CDR3 bases are TGCGCCAGCAGCCGGGTGGACAGGGATTTCGACTACACCTTC. Its translation: CASSRVDRDFDYTF.

This chain joins TRBV29-1 and TRBJ2-2, with 9 bases fitting TRBD2. CDR3 size: 17 residues. V trimming: 2 bases; J trimming: 1 base; junction bases outside the gene matches: 8. Germline V gene lookup returns CDR1 SQVTM and CDR2 ANQGSEA. Here the CDR3 DNA reads TGCAGCGTTGAAACGGTTAGCGGGAGTTTGAACACCGGGGAGCTGTTTTTT. Amino acid sequence: CSVETVSGSLNTGELFF.

The chain links TRBV3-1 (or the pseudogene TRBV3-2) to TRBJ1-6; D call uncertain. This CDR3 has 18 residues. V lost 0 bases, J lost 4 bases, and 16 bases lay in between. Germline V CDR1 and CDR2: LGHDT, YNNKEL (reference sequence). The DNA of the CDR3 is TGTGCCAGCAGCCAAGAATCTGGGCAGGCTGCATATAATTCACCCCTCCACTTT. Translated: CASSQESGQAAYNSPLHF.

This clone showed up just once. CDR3 loop: CASSLRTVSGYEQYF. In DNA, the CDR3 is TGTGCCAGCAGCTTACGGACAGTCTCCGGCTACGAGCAGTACTTC. The chain carries TRBV11-2 and TRBJ2-7, with D tentatively TRBD1 (6 bases). Germline assignment: CDR1 SGHAT and CDR2 FQNNGV. This CDR3 region has 15 residues. Deletions cut 2 bases from V and 3 bases from J, with 14 bases between.

The chain links TRBV24-1 to TRBJ1-1; D is perhaps TRBD1 (5 bases). The CDR3 has 14 amino acids. Germline CDR1 reads KGHDR; CDR2 reads SFDVKD. Trimming took off 4 bases at V and 1 base at J, with 9 bases between the two ends. CDR3 bases: TGTGCCACCAGTGACCGCGGGACGAACACTGAAGCTTTCTTT. It translates to CATSDRGTNTEAFF.

The rearrangement links TRBV9 to TRBJ1-2, with TRBD1 as a possible D gene (5 bases). V was trimmed by 5 bases and J by 6 bases, leaving 20 bases between them. The germline gives CDR1 SGDLS, CDR2 YYNGEE. CDR3 size: 15 residues. This chain's CDR3 is CASSGDQWGFNGYTF. CDR3 in DNA: TGTGCCAGCAGTGGGGATCAATGGGGCTTTAATGGCTACACCTTC.

The chain is built from TRBV6-5 and TRBJ2-2; 9 bases fit TRBD2. The CDR3 has 14 amino acids. Trimming took 2 bases from V and 5 from J; bases not matched to a gene: 0. Germline V gives CDR1 MNHEY, CDR2 SVGAGI. The CDR3, as DNA: TGTGCCAGCAGTTACACTAGCGGGACCGGGGAGCTGTTTTTT. Its protein product is CASSYTSGTGELFF.

This chain connects TRBV7-2 to TRBJ1-5; D ambiguous. Germline lookup yields CDR1 SGHTA and CDR2 FQGNSA. V dropped 1 base and J dropped 1 base, with 5 bases sitting between them. There are 14 residues in the CDR3. The DNA of the CDR3 is TGTGCCAGCAGCTTAGTTCTCAGCAATCAGCCCCAGCATTTT. This sequence encodes CASSLVLSNQPQHF.

The rearrangement links TRBV27 to TRBJ1-2, with D possibly matching TRBD1 (5 bases). The CDR3 is 15 residues long. V lost 3 bases to trimming and J lost 0 bases, with 11 bases between them. CDR1 is MNHEY, CDR2 SMNVEV, per germline (reference sequence). The CDR3 bases are TGTGCCAGCAGTTTGGTATGGGGCACTAACTATGGCTACACCTTC. Amino acid sequence: CASSLVWGTNYGYTF.

This chain joins TRBV4-1 and TRBJ2-2, with 7 bases matching TRBD2. The V gene's germline CDR1 is MGHRA and CDR2 YSYEKL. The V gene end was trimmed by 4 bases and the J gene end by 7 bases; junction bases not matched to a gene: 9. The CDR3 is 15 amino acids. The CDR3 loop is CASSLGRGFVGELFF. The CDR3 coding sequence is TGCGCCAGCAGCCTTGGGAGGGGTTTCGTCGGGGAGCTGTTTTTT.